Presented here are 21 T cell receptor beta chains from one specimen sequenced in a study of blood T cells in healthy people across ages. The use of a sample-barcoded 5' primer and a J-beta primer mix characterized a second PCR of roughly 7 to 12 cycles. TCRdb used MiXCR to reprocess the 5' RACE reads, holding one entry per CDR3 protein. The data hold hundreds of thousands of distinct CDR3 sequences, with about 20% observed a single time. What was sequenced was blood. The receptors were sampled from a man aged 70-80 years in good health.

This clonotype was recorded a few times. The chain uses TRBV5-1 and TRBJ2-6, with D perhaps being TRBD1 or TRBD2 (5 bases each). The CDR3 runs 18 residues. Germline CDR1 SGHRS, CDR2 YFSETQ. Trimming removed 2 bases from V and 0 bases from J, with 15 bases in between. Here the CDR3 DNA reads TGCGCCAGCAGCTTACCTGGGACGGTCAACTCTGGGGCCAACGTCCTGACTTTC. Translated: CASSLPGTVNSGANVLTF.

The chain employs TRBV5-4 and TRBJ1-5; D may be TRBD1 (5 bases). V was pared by 0 bases and J by 4 bases, with 14 bases between. CDR1 is SGHNT, CDR2 YYREEE, per germline (reference sequence). The CDR3 runs to 16 residues. In DNA, the CDR3 is TGTGCCAGCAGCTTGGGGGGGGGTACCCCTAATCAGCCCCAGCATTTT. Its translation is CASSLGGGTPNQPQHF.

The chain is built from TRBV11-2 and TRBJ2-1, with TRBD2 identical over 9 bases. V lost 5 bases to trimming and J lost 7 bases; unmatched junction nucleotides: 12. The germline gives CDR1 SGHAT, CDR2 FQNNGV. The CDR3 consists of 16 residues. The CDR3 DNA sequence: TGTGCCAGCAGCAACCAAATTAGCGGGGGTTTGAATGAGCAGTTCTTC. Protein: CASSNQISGGLNEQFF. Full variable domain (missing parts from reference TRBV11-2 and TRBJ2-1): EAGVAQSPRYKIIEKRQSVAFWCNPISGHATLYWYQQILGQGPKLLIQFQNNGVVDDSQLPKDRFSAERLKGVDSTLKIQPAKLEDSAVYLCASSNQISGGLNEQFFGPGTRLTVL.

Only a few counts were recorded for this clonotype. V and J are TRBV7-2 and TRBJ2-7; D gene uncertain. The CDR3 spans 14 residues. Trimming cost V 5 bases and J 3 bases, with 14 bases left between them. Germline V gene data show CDR1 as SGHTA and CDR2 as FQGNSA. CDR3 amino acids: CASSPLSSLYEQYF. The CDR3 DNA follows: TGTGCCAGCAGCCCCCTTTCTTCCCTCTACGAGCAGTACTTC.

This clonotype occurred a few times. The chain is built from TRBV5-1 and TRBJ2-3, with D possibly matching TRBD1 (7 bases). The V and J ends lost 9 bases and 2 bases respectively, with 16 bases between them. This CDR3 is 14 amino acids long. Germline CDR1 SGHRS, CDR2 YFSETQ. CDR3 residues: CATGPGGNTDTQYF. CDR3 nucleotide sequence: TGCGCCACCGGCCCAGGGGGGAACACAGATACGCAGTATTTT.

This clonotype was observed a few times. V is TRBV11-2 and J is TRBJ2-3; D is unresolved. CDR1 SGHAT and CDR2 FQNNGV come from the germline V gene. V lost 0 bases and J lost 3, with 10 bases in between. This CDR3 is 15 amino acids long. The CDR3 DNA reads TGTGCCAGCAGCTTAGAACTGTGGGGTACAGATACGCAGTATTTT. This encodes CASSLELWGTDTQYF. Full variable domain (remainder filled in from reference TRBV11-2 and TRBJ2-3): EAGVAQSPRYKIIEKRQSVAFWCNPISGHATLYWYQQILGQGPKLLIQFQNNGVVDDSQLPKDRFSAERLKGVDSTLKIQPAKLEDSAVYLCASSLELWGTDTQYFGPGTRLTVL.

This clonotype was seen a handful of times. DNA of the CDR3: TGTGCCAGCAGAAAGCAGGGGATTAGCACAGATACGCAGTATTTT. It encodes CASRKQGISTDTQYF. This chain connects TRBV2 to TRBJ2-3; TRBD1 might be the D (6 bases). This CDR3 has 15 residues. Looked up from germline, CDR1 is SNHLY and CDR2 is FYNNEI. Trimming took off 6 bases at V and 0 bases at J, with 13 bases between the two ends.

The chain is built from TRBV28 and TRBJ2-1; 9 nucleotides match TRBD2. The V segment lost 2 bases and the J segment 10 bases; nucleotides outside the gene matches: 9. CDR3 length: 15 amino acids. Germline V gene lookup returns CDR1 MDHEN and CDR2 SYDVKM. The CDR3, as DNA: TGTGCCAGCAGTTTACCCTTAGCGGGAGCGAACGAGCAGTTCTTC. It encodes CASSLPLAGANEQFF.

The V and J genes are TRBV5-1 and TRBJ2-5; weak D call: TRBD1 (6 bases). Judging by the DNA end, TRBJ2-7 fits better; the J call may be wrong. The CDR3 is made up of 15 amino acids. CDR1 and CDR2 (germline): SGHRS, YFSETQ. The CDR3 spells CASSPGTPRGSEQYF. CDR3 in DNA: TGCGCCAGCAGCCCCGGGACACCACGTGGTAGCGAGCAGTACTTC.

This chain connects TRBV5-1 to TRBJ1-6; 8 nucleotides align to TRBD1. This CDR3 has 15 amino acids. Germline trimming cut 5 bases from V and 6 bases from J; bases unmatched to any gene: 7. Germline-derived CDR1 and CDR2 are SGHRS and YFSETQ. CDR3 bases: TGCGCCAGCAGTCCTACAGGGGGGTCTAATTCACCCCTCCACTTT. Protein: CASSPTGGSNSPLHF.

The gene calls are TRBV20-1 and TRBJ2-7; 10 bases map to TRBD2. The assigned J gene may be wrong: the sequence end matches TRBJ2-1 better. The germline V gene encodes CDR1 DFQATT and CDR2 SNEGSKA (reference sequence). The CDR3 loop spans 13 amino acids. The CDR3 region is CSARSGRATEQFF. CDR3 nucleotides: TGCAGTGCTAGGAGCGGGAGGGCTACTGAGCAGTTCTTC.

The chain has TRBV28 and TRBJ1-5; no clear D gene. Germline assignment: CDR1 MDHEN and CDR2 SYDVKM. Trimming removed 5 bases from V and 3 bases from J, with 14 bases in between. There are 15 residues in the CDR3. The CDR3 protein is CASSPDDKPNQPQHF. The CDR3 DNA sequence: TGTGCCAGCAGTCCTGACGACAAACCCAATCAGCCCCAGCATTTT.

This clonotype appeared many times. The genes are TRBV12-3 or TRBV12-4 and TRBJ2-3; D uncertain. The CDR3 is made up of 14 amino acids. V gave up 3 bases and J gave up 2 bases, with 9 bases separating them. The CDR3, as DNA: TGTGCCAGCAGTTTGGTACAGACCACAGATACGCAGTATTTT. This translates into CASSLVQTTDTQYF.

This clonotype was observed at least ten times. The V and J genes are TRBV20-1 and TRBJ2-1; D not resolved. Germline V gene data show CDR1 as DFQATT and CDR2 as SNEGSKA (reference sequence). Trimming stripped 5 bases from V and 8 bases from J, with 13 bases between. This CDR3 has 12 amino acids. DNA for the CDR3: TGCAGTGCTGAGCCAAGCGCTGATGAGCAGTTCTTC. It codes for CSAEPSADEQFF.

This chain joins TRBV20-1 and TRBJ1-6; unclear D gene. Germline assignment: CDR1 DFQATT and CDR2 SNEGSKA (reference sequence). The CDR3 totals 13 residues. V was cut by 3 bases and J by 8 bases, with 11 bases left in between. The CDR3 sequence is CSARRETDSPLHF. The CDR3 region has the DNA TGCAGTGCTAGGAGGGAGACGGATTCACCCCTCCACTTT.

This clonotype occurred a few times. The rearrangement joins TRBV7-3 to TRBJ2-5, with TRBD2 identical over 7 bases. The J call is in doubt because the DNA end fits TRBJ2-1 better. CDR1 and CDR2 (germline): SGHTA, FQGTGA. The CDR3 sequence is 15 residues long. The CDR3 loop reads CASSFTPGTIDEQFF. CDR3 in DNA: TGTGCCAGCAGCTTCACGCCCGGGACTATAGATGAGCAGTTCTTC.

The rearrangement links TRBV28 to TRBJ2-1; D call uncertain. Trimming took off 2 bases at V and 7 bases at J, with 18 bases between the two ends. Germline CDR1 reads MDHEN; CDR2 reads SYDVKM. CDR3 size: 16 residues. CDR3 loop: CASSLAEQTYRNEQFF. CDR3 coding DNA: TGTGCCAGCAGTTTAGCGGAACAGACCTACCGGAATGAGCAGTTCTTC.

To note about this clonotype: One junction end disagrees with the germline gene, perhaps due to a read error. V is TRBV20-1 and J is TRBJ1-1; 9 bases align to TRBD1. CDR1 and CDR2 (germline): DFQATT, SNEGSKA (reference sequence). This CDR3 has 15 amino acids. In DNA, the CDR3 is TGCGGTGCTACCCACAGGGGGCGGGTTGACACTGAAGCTTTCTTT. It specifies CGATHRGRVDTEAFF.

The chain is built from TRBV29-1 and TRBJ1-1; D is unresolved. Germline loops: CDR1 SQVTM, CDR2 ANQGSEA. V gave up 1 base and J gave up 2 bases, with 8 bases separating them. The CDR3 spans 13 residues. The CDR3 coding sequence is TGCAGCGTTGAAGGGTCCTTTAACACTGAAGCTTTCTTT. Its protein is CSVEGSFNTEAFF.

This sequence joins TRBV4-3 and TRBJ2-3, with 9 nucleotides matching TRBD2. Germline V gene lookup returns CDR1 LGHNA and CDR2 YSLEER. J lost 7 bases, V lost 4 bases, and 12 bases had no gene match. This CDR3 contains 16 residues. CDR3: CASSPRLAGTQNTQYF. The CDR3 nucleotides read TGCGCCAGCAGCCCCCGCCTAGCGGGAACTCAAAATACGCAGTATTTT.

This clonotype was seen repeatedly, ten times or more. The chain uses TRBV5-1 and TRBJ1-6, with a tentative D call TRBD1 (6 bases). Germline V gene sequence: CDR1 SGHRS, CDR2 YFSETQ. Trimming took off 3 bases at V and 9 bases at J, with 10 bases between the two ends. The CDR3 contains 13 residues. CDR3 coding DNA: TGCGCCAGCAGCTACGGGGGGCCTTCACCCCTCCACTTT. This translates into CASSYGGPSPLHF.